Given below is one TCR beta chain in context. CDR1 and CDR2 from the germline V gene are MNHEY and SMNVEV (reference sequence). The V end was cut by 4 bases, the J end by 0 bases, with 9 bases between. This CDR3 comprises 15 residues. Following extraction, RNA underwent reverse transcription to cDNA, which served as the sequencing template. Profiling relied on immunoSEQ multiplex PCR, and the TCRdb table lists in-frame clones only, not all of them. The sample records some 110,000 clones, 50% to 75% being singletons. These data belong to a study of CD8+ T cells in alopecia areata. Noted treatment: oral pan-JAK inhibitor, 5-10 mg twice daily.

The V gene is TRBV27, the J gene TRBJ2-2; D possibly corresponds to TRBD1 (6 bases). Sequences were derived from CD8+ T cells sorted from blood, sampled at week 24, from a patient treated with tofacitinib. This receptor was identified in a human donor with alopecia areata. Here the CDR3 reads CASSYRTANTGELFF. The CDR3 DNA reads as TGTGCCAGCAGTTATCGGACAGCGAACACCGGGGAGCTGTTTTTT.